The TCR beta chain described here comes from a study of blood T cell repertoires in COVID-19. Study information: The samples span acute and convalescent COVID-19 from the United States, Italy and Spain. Nucleic acid was either cDNA or gDNA, and it came from T cells, B-cell-depleted T cells, or PBMCs.

Sequencing was performed with immunoSEQ multiplex PCR; in TCRdb, only in-frame clones are kept and a portion is missing. The data show about 310,000 clones, roughly 90% seen once. The CDR3 totals 13 residues. Per the germline V gene, CDR1 is SGHNT and CDR2 is YENEEA. With V trimmed by 4 bases and J by 4 bases, 2 bases remained unmatched. V usage is TRBV11-3 and J usage is TRBJ2-3; 7 bases match TRBD1. The clonotype originates from a man aged 18 to 30 with active or convalescent COVID-19. The specimen was peripheral blood. The CDR3 loop is CASSSGTADTQYF. In DNA, the CDR3 is TGTGCCAGCAGCTCCGGGACAGCAGATACGCAGTATTTT.